This record looks at one T cell receptor (beta chain) sequence and its context. Trimming shortened V by 3 bases and J by 6 bases, and 14 bases separated the two germline ends. There are 14 residues in the CDR3. Germline V gives CDR1 SEHNR, CDR2 FQNEAQ (reference sequence). This specimen comes from a study of blood T cell repertoires in COVID-19. Clones were read by immunoSEQ multiplex PCR, and TCRdb kept only the in-frame ones, dropping some. The sample has about 280,000 clones; roughly 90% are singletons. The age range of participants was 18 to 89 years, with residence in around 22 US areas. The sequence was collected from a woman aged 18-30 years with acute COVID-19. The chain carries TRBV7-9 and TRBJ1-1; D might be TRBD1 (6 bases). The sample taken for sequencing was PBMCs or T cells enriched from blood (not recorded which). Here the CDR3 DNA reads TGTGCCAGCAGCTTCCCCGGACAGAGTGCTGAAGCTTTCTTT. Translated, it gives CASSFPGQSAEAFF.